This T cell receptor (beta chain) was sequenced during a study of blood T cells in healthy people across ages. This clonotype was counted many times. One base away lies a much larger clone, so this may be a sequencing read error. There are 15 residues in the CDR3. Trimming at V came to 3 bases and at J to 11 bases, leaving 12 bases not matched to a gene. Healthy individuals of Caucasian origin from Russia, aged roughly 6 to 95, served as donors. The second PCR ran 7 to 11 cycles with a sample-barcoded 5' primer and J-beta primers. TCRdb analysed the 5' RACE reads with MiXCR anew, one entry per CDR3 protein. Of around 710,000 distinct CDR3 sequences in the sample, approximately 43% were seen once.

The sample comprised blood. The TCR comes from a woman aged 55-69 years in good health. The V call is TRBV12-3 or TRBV12-4, the J call TRBJ2-5; 10 nucleotides line up with TRBD1. This chain's CDR3 is CASSFAGTGVEEQYF. Here the CDR3 DNA reads TGTGCCAGCAGTTTTGCCGGGACAGGGGTAGAGGAGCAGTACTTC.